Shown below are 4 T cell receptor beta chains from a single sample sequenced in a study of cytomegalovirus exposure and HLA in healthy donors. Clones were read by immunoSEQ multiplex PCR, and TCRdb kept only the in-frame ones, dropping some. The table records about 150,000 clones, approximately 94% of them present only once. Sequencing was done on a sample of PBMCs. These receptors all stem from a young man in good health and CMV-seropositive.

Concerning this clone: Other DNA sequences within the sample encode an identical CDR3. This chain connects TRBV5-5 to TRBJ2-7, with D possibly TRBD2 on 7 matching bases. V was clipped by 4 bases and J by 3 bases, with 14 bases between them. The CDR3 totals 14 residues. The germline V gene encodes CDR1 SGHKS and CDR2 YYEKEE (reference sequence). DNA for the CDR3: TGTGCCAGCAGCCTGCCGGGGGGCAGCTACGAGCAGTACTTC. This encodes CASSLPGGSYEQYF.

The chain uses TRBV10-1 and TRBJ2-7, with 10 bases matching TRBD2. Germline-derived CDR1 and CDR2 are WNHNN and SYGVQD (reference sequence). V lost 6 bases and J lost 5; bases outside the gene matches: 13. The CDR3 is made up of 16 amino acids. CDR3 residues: CASRTGLAGVTHEQYF. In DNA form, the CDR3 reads TGCGCCAGCAGAACGGGGCTAGCGGGAGTCACCCACGAGCAGTACTTC.

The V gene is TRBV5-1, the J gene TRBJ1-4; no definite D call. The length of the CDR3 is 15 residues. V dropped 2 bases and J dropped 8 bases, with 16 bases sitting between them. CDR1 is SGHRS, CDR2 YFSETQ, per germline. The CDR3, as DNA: TGCGCCAGCAGCTTTGAGGGCGGGATGGGAGAAAAACTGTTTTTT. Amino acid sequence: CASSFEGGMGEKLFF.

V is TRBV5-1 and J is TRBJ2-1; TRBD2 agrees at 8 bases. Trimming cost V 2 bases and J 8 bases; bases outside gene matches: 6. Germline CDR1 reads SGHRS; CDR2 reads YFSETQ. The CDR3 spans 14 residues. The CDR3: CASSFRGRRDEQFF. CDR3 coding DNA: TGCGCCAGCAGCTTCCGCGGGAGGCGGGATGAGCAGTTCTTC.